The 23 T cell receptor beta chains listed next were all sequenced from one sample in a study of blood T cell repertoires in COVID-19. Sequencing was performed with immunoSEQ multiplex PCR; in TCRdb, only in-frame clones are kept and a portion is missing. This sample has 150,000 or so clones, with 65% to 90% found just once. Sample: peripheral blood. The receptors were sampled from a woman aged 55-69 years with COVID-19, enrolled during active disease.

The CDR3 sequence: CASSPQQGNSPLHF. In DNA form, the CDR3 reads TGTGCCAGCAGCCCCCAACAGGGGAATTCACCCCTCCACTTT. The J gene is TRBJ1-6, the V gene TRBV7-9; 7 nucleotides match TRBD1. Germline V gene sequence: CDR1 SEHNR, CDR2 FQNEAQ (reference sequence). The V gene end was trimmed by 5 bases and the J gene end by 7 bases; junction bases not matched to a gene: 5. The length of the CDR3 is 14 residues. Full variable domain (rest looked up from reference TRBV7-9 and TRBJ1-6): DTGVSQNPRHKITKRGQNVTFRCDPISEHNRLYWYRQTLGQGPEFLTYFQNEAQLEKSRLLSDRFSAERPKGSFSTLEIQRTEQGDSAMYLCASSPQQGNSPLHFGNGTRLTVT.

The chain joins TRBV14 to TRBJ2-1; tentative D call: TRBD2 (6 bases). Germline CDR1 is SGHDN and CDR2 is FVKESK. V was clipped by 4 bases and J by 3 bases, with 13 bases between them. The CDR3 extends over 15 amino acids. CDR3 amino acids: CASSLGGIFYNEQFF. Written as DNA, the CDR3 is TGTGCCAGCAGCCTAGGCGGGATTTTCTACAATGAGCAGTTCTTC.

This clone was seen a few times. The chain carries TRBV11-1 and TRBJ1-1; tentative D call: TRBD1 (6 bases). CDR1 is SGHAT and CDR2 is FQDESV in the germline V gene (reference sequence). The CDR3 has 14 amino acids. Trimming shortened V by 4 bases and J by 5 bases, and 14 bases separated the two germline ends. CDR3 sequence: CASSSRGGGTEAFF. The CDR3 DNA is TGTGCCAGCAGCTCCAGGGGAGGGGGGACTGAAGCTTTCTTT.

V gene TRBV18 combines with J gene TRBJ2-3, with D perhaps TRBD2 (5 bases). This CDR3 comprises 17 residues. Germline V gives CDR1 KGHSH, CDR2 LQKENI. V was cut by 3 bases and J by 0 bases, with 16 bases left in between. CDR3 bases: TGTGCCAGCTCACCGGAGGCCCCCAGGATTAGCACAGATACGCAGTATTTT. This translates into CASSPEAPRISTDTQYF.

The gene calls are TRBV3-1 (or the pseudogene TRBV3-2) and TRBJ2-1; D ambiguous. Germline CDR1 is LGHDT and CDR2 is YNNKEL (reference sequence). The V end lost 7 bases, the J end lost 4 bases, and 14 bases lay between the germline ends. The CDR3 length is 14 residues. The CDR3 region has the DNA TGTGCCAGCACCCCAGGCCCAGTTTACAATGAGCAGTTCTTC. Encoded protein: CASTPGPVYNEQFF.

The chain employs TRBV3-1 (or the pseudogene TRBV3-2) and TRBJ2-7; TRBD2 matches at 8 bases. V shed 6 bases and J 1 base; nucleotides not matched to a gene: 5. This CDR3 has 14 residues. Germline CDR1 and CDR2: LGHDT and YNNKEL (reference sequence). DNA of the CDR3: TGTGCCAGCAGGGCAGCGGGGGATTCCTACGAGCAGTACTTC. It translates to CASRAAGDSYEQYF.

The gene calls are TRBV18 and TRBJ1-4, with TRBD1 matching 7 bases. The CDR3 contains 15 residues. Trimming cost V 2 bases and J 2 bases; bases outside gene matches: 2. Germline CDR1 and CDR2: KGHSH and LQKENI. The DNA of the CDR3 is TGTGCCAGCTCACCAGTGACAGGGACTAATGAAAAACTGTTTTTT. Translation: CASSPVTGTNEKLFF.

The rearrangement links TRBV7-9 to TRBJ1-1, with D unresolved. The ends were cut back, 2 bases at V and 1 base at J, with 5 bases in the middle. The CDR3 has 13 amino acids. Germline V gives CDR1 SEHNR, CDR2 FQNEAQ (reference sequence). CDR3 in DNA: TGTGCCAGCAGCTTAACAAGGAACACTGAAGCTTTCTTT. Amino acids: CASSLTRNTEAFF.

The chain carries TRBV29-1 and TRBJ2-1, with 7 nucleotides matching TRBD2. Unmatched junction bases numbered 7, after V lost 0 bases and J lost 8 bases. The CDR3 loop spans 14 amino acids. Germline CDR1 is SQVTM and CDR2 is ANQGSEA. The CDR3 region has the DNA TGCAGCGTTGAAGATTCCGGGCGGGGGTATGAGCAGTTCTTC. This sequence encodes CSVEDSGRGYEQFF.

The rearrangement joins TRBV9 to TRBJ2-1; 10 nucleotides match TRBD2. The CDR3 covers 16 residues. Germline loops: CDR1 SGDLS, CDR2 YYNGEE. Germline trimming cut 3 bases from V and 4 bases from J; bases unmatched to any gene: 7. The CDR3 here is CASSAYTSGDYNEQFF. The CDR3 nucleotides are TGTGCCAGCAGCGCTTACACTAGCGGGGATTACAATGAGCAGTTCTTC.

This chain's CDR3 is CAIRRTGGEQFF. The CDR3 nucleotides are TGTGCCATCAGGCGGACAGGGGGTGAGCAGTTCTTC. The chain uses TRBV10-3 and TRBJ2-1, with 10 bases that match TRBD1. V lost 6 bases, J lost 9 bases, and 2 bases stayed unmatched. CDR1 and CDR2 (germline): ENHRY, SYGVKD. The CDR3 is 12 residues long.

This clone was found once. The chain links TRBV7-9 to TRBJ2-2; 9 nucleotides align to TRBD1. Per germline, CDR1 SEHNR and CDR2 FQNEAQ (reference sequence). The V gene end was trimmed by 4 bases and the J gene end by 5 bases; junction bases not matched to a gene: 5. The CDR3 consists of 15 residues. CDR3 sequence (DNA): TGTGCCAGCAGCTACCGGGACAGGGTAACCGGGGAGCTGTTTTTT. It specifies CASSYRDRVTGELFF. The variable domain in full, completed from reference TRBV7-9 and TRBJ2-2, reads DTGVSQNPRHKITKRGQNVTFRCDPISEHNRLYWYRQTLGQGPEFLTYFQNEAQLEKSRLLSDRFSAERPKGSFSTLEIQRTEQGDSAMYLCASSYRDRVTGELFFGEGSRLTVL.

V usage is TRBV4-1 and J usage is TRBJ1-3; D is undetermined. Looked up from germline, CDR1 is MGHRA and CDR2 is YSYEKL. Between the trimmed V and J ends, which lost 4 bases and 0 bases, there was a span of 13 bases. This CDR3 comprises 16 residues. In DNA form, the CDR3 reads TGCGCCAGCAGCCCCCTTACACAACGCTCTGGAAACACCATATATTTT. Encoded protein: CASSPLTQRSGNTIYF.

The rearrangement uses TRBV5-1 and TRBJ2-7; TRBD1 might be the D (5 bases). The V gene's germline CDR1 is SGHRS and CDR2 YFSETQ. The CDR3 totals 13 residues. Deletions cut 2 bases from V and 2 bases from J, with 8 bases between. The CDR3 loop is CASSFSGTYEQYF. The CDR3 DNA sequence: TGCGCCAGCAGCTTTTCAGGGACCTACGAGCAGTACTTC.

The chain links TRBV6-5 to TRBJ2-1; 7 bases are a match to TRBD1. The germline V gene encodes CDR1 MNHEY and CDR2 SVGAGI. The CDR3 sequence is 15 residues long. V was pared by 7 bases and J by 0 bases, with 6 bases of the junction left unmatched. Here the CDR3 reads CASTYRDSSYNEQFF. In DNA form, the CDR3 reads TGTGCCAGCACCTACCGGGACAGCTCCTACAATGAGCAGTTCTTC.

This clone was counted between two and nine times. The rearrangement joins TRBV20-1 to TRBJ2-1; D not certain. The CDR3 runs 10 residues. The V and J ends lost 6 bases and 9 bases respectively, with 9 bases between them. CDR1 is DFQATT, CDR2 SNEGSKA, per germline (reference sequence). This CDR3 is CSATGIEQFF. The CDR3 DNA sequence: TGCAGTGCCACGGGTATTGAGCAGTTCTTC.

The genes are TRBV7-9 and TRBJ2-1; D perhaps matches TRBD2 (6 bases). This CDR3 comprises 18 residues. The V end lost 7 bases, the J end lost 3 bases, and 25 bases lay between the germline ends. Per the germline V gene, CDR1 is SEHNR and CDR2 is FQNEAQ (reference sequence). CDR3 DNA: TGTGCCAGCACCCTCCCCGGGGGAGCGGGTAAACACTACAATGAGCAGTTCTTC. It specifies CASTLPGGAGKHYNEQFF.

This clone has only a few counts. The chain recombines TRBV7-8 with TRBJ2-5; 10 positions agree with TRBD2. Unmatched junction bases numbered 17, after V lost 5 bases and J lost 5 bases. The CDR3 is made up of 18 amino acids. CDR1 is SGHVS and CDR2 is FQNEAQ in the germline V gene. The CDR3 loop reads CASSLRGGASGSLETQYF. CDR3 nucleotide sequence: TGTGCCAGCAGCCTCCGAGGTGGGGCTAGCGGGAGCCTCGAGACCCAGTACTTC.

This chain uses TRBV13 with TRBJ1-3; 9 nucleotides match TRBD1. Germline assignment: CDR1 PRHDT and CDR2 FYEKMQ (reference sequence). V was pared by 5 bases and J by 0 bases, with 2 bases of the junction left unmatched. The CDR3 is 15 amino acids. CDR3 DNA: TGTGCCAGCAGCCCGGGACAGGGCTCTGGAAACACCATATATTTT. Protein: CASSPGQGSGNTIYF.

The chain uses TRBV19 and TRBJ1-2, with 8 bases fitting TRBD1. This CDR3 is 17 amino acids long. V trimming: 6 bases; J trimming: 4 bases; junction bases outside the gene matches: 16. From germline, CDR1 is LNHDA and CDR2 SQIVND (reference sequence). The CDR3 DNA sequence: TGTGCCAGTAGCTCCTGGGACAGGAGAACGACCCTCTATGGCTACACCTTC. This encodes CASSSWDRRTTLYGYTF.

The chain employs TRBV6-5 and TRBJ2-1; TRBD2 agrees at 8 bases. CDR1 and CDR2 from the germline V gene are MNHEY and SVGAGI. J was trimmed by 0 bases and V by 4 bases; bases with no gene match: 5. The CDR3 totals 16 residues. The CDR3 sequence is CASSLLADDSYNEQFF. In DNA form, the CDR3 reads TGTGCCAGCAGTTTACTAGCGGATGACTCCTACAATGAGCAGTTCTTC.

The gene calls are TRBV6-5 and TRBJ2-1; perhaps TRBD2 as D (5 bases). Germline V gene lookup returns CDR1 MNHEY and CDR2 SVGAGI. The CDR3 contains 12 residues. The V end lost 6 bases, the J end lost 7 bases, and 10 bases lay between the germline ends. CDR3 region: CASSSRVNEQFF. CDR3 DNA: TGTGCCAGCAGCTCGAGGGTTAATGAGCAGTTCTTC.

The genes are TRBV5-8 and TRBJ2-7; 10 positions agree with TRBD1. This CDR3 has 15 residues. Per the germline V gene, CDR1 is SGHTS and CDR2 is YDEGEE. Trimming cost V 1 base and J 7 bases; bases outside gene matches: 8. The CDR3 DNA is TGTGCCAGCAGCTTGTATGGGACAGGGGCAGGAGAGCAGTACTTC. Its translation: CASSLYGTGAGEQYF.